These 8 T cell receptor beta chains share one sample of origin, sequenced in a study of blood T cell repertoires in COVID-19. Sequenced by immunoSEQ multiplex PCR; TCRdb stores in-frame clones only, minus some. The data contain about 46,000 clones, about 80% of them singletons. The sequenced sample was peripheral blood. All receptors come from a man in his 60s with acute or convalescent COVID-19.

The V gene is TRBV6-5, the J gene TRBJ1-6, with TRBD1 identical over 7 bases. V lost 6 bases, J lost 5 bases, and 4 bases stayed unmatched. The CDR3 covers 14 residues. Germline CDR1 reads MNHEY; CDR2 reads SVGAGI. CDR3 DNA: TGTGCCAGCAGAGATGACAGGGATAATTCACCCCTCCACTTT. It encodes CASRDDRDNSPLHF.

The chain uses TRBV5-6 and TRBJ1-6, with 8 positions matching TRBD1. Germline trimming cut 3 bases from V and 10 bases from J; bases unmatched to any gene: 9. The CDR3 is made up of 15 amino acids. Looked up from germline, CDR1 is SGHDT and CDR2 is YYEEEE. The CDR3: CASSWRRTGNSPLHF. CDR3 DNA sequence: TGTGCCAGCAGCTGGAGGAGGACAGGGAACTCACCCCTCCACTTT.

This clone was counted only a few times. For the CDR3, the DNA is TGCGCCAGCAGCCTTCAGACTAGCGGGGGCCCTGGGGATACGCAGTATTTT. Translating it yields CASSLQTSGGPGDTQYF. The chain carries TRBV5-1 and TRBJ2-3; 12 bases align to TRBD2. V lost 4 bases to trimming and J lost 6 bases; unmatched junction nucleotides: 12. Germline V gives CDR1 SGHRS, CDR2 YFSETQ. The CDR3 totals 17 residues.

This chain joins TRBV6-5 and TRBJ2-7, with 10 positions matching TRBD1. CDR3 length: 16 residues. V lost 0 bases to trimming and J lost 2 bases; unmatched junction nucleotides: 4. Germline loops: CDR1 MNHEY, CDR2 SVGAGI. CDR3 in amino acids: CASSYSGTGEPYEQYF. The CDR3 DNA reads as TGTGCCAGCAGTTACTCGGGGACAGGGGAACCCTACGAGCAGTACTTC.

The chain combines TRBV7-8 with TRBJ2-3; 14 positions match TRBD2. Germline CDR1 is SGHVS and CDR2 is FQNEAQ. The CDR3 extends over 15 amino acids. With 5 bases clipped from V and 4 bases from J, the junction kept 2 bases outside the gene matches. The CDR3 sequence is CASSPGLAGADTQYF. In nucleotides, the CDR3 is TGTGCCAGCAGCCCGGGACTAGCGGGGGCAGATACGCAGTATTTT. Complete variable domain (other parts from reference TRBV7-8 and TRBJ2-3): GAGVSQSPRYKVAKRGQDVALRCDPISGHVSLFWYQQALGQGPEFLTYFQNEAQLDKSGLPSDRFFAERPEGSVSTLKIQRTQQEDSAVYLCASSPGLAGADTQYFGPGTRLTVL.

The V and J genes are TRBV3-1 (or the pseudogene TRBV3-2) and TRBJ2-5, with D perhaps TRBD1 (5 bases). V was pared by 1 base and J by 7 bases, with 13 bases between. Germline lookup yields CDR1 LGHDT and CDR2 YNNKEL (reference sequence). CDR3 size: 14 residues. In DNA, the CDR3 is TGTGCCAGCAGCCAAGTAAGGGGCGCCGGGACCCAGTACTTC. Translated: CASSQVRGAGTQYF.

V usage is TRBV9 and J usage is TRBJ2-3; 9 bases are shared with TRBD2. CDR1 is SGDLS, CDR2 YYNGEE, per germline. V trimming: 0 bases; J trimming: 2 bases; junction bases outside the gene matches: 4. CDR3 length: 16 residues. The CDR3 sequence is CASSVEGGGDTDTQYF. CDR3 DNA sequence: TGTGCCAGCAGCGTAGAAGGCGGGGGGGACACAGATACGCAGTATTTT.

The rearrangement uses TRBV24-1 and TRBJ2-5; TRBD2 matches 10 bases. The germline V gene has CDR1 KGHDR and CDR2 SFDVKD. The length of the CDR3 is 16 residues. Trimming cost V 5 bases and J 1 base; bases outside gene matches: 6. The CDR3 loop reads CATSGKLAGSQETQYF. The CDR3 bases are TGTGCCACCAGTGGGAAACTAGCGGGGAGCCAAGAGACCCAGTACTTC.